This paragraph reports one TCR beta chain. Its specificity is unknown. These data originate in a study of vaccination and CD4 T cells after COVID-19. About the research overall: Mild disease affected several convalescent patients and severe disease one, all SARS-CoV-2 positive by nasal swab PCR. Four females and six males made up the convalescents, with two Hispanic. The study's findings and limits: Convalescent patients' median share of reactive clones seen only post-vaccination was approximately 85%. Rising from approximately 21 to 40, the median of SARS-CoV-2-reactive clonotypes did not change significantly.

TCRdb re-derived calls from the PCR reads in MiXCR, one entry per CDR3 protein. The sample carries 20,000 to 25,000 distinct CDR3 sequences, less than 75% recorded once. The germline gives CDR1 SGHRS, CDR2 YFSETQ. This CDR3 comprises 14 residues. V gave up 5 bases and J gave up 5 bases; unmatched junction bases: 10. The sequence was collected from a human donor who had recovered from COVID-19. The material sequenced was CD4+ T cells from blood, taken before SARS-CoV-2 vaccination. The genes are TRBV5-1 and TRBJ2-7; 7 bases fit TRBD2. CDR3: CASRRAGEVHEQYF. The CDR3 region has the DNA TGCGCCAGCAGGCGGGCGGGAGAAGTGCACGAGCAGTACTTC. The entire variable domain, with the rest obtained from reference TRBV5-1 and TRBJ2-7, is as follows: KAGVTQTPRYLIKTRGQQVTLSCSPISGHRSVSWYQQTPGQGLQFLFEYFSETQRNKGNFPGRFSGRQFSNSRSEMNVSTLELGDSALYLCASRRAGEVHEQYFGPGTRLTVT.